Presented here are 12 T cell receptor beta chains from one specimen sequenced in a study of shared clonotypes between healthy human individuals. TCRdb's table, derived via immunoSEQ multiplex PCR, lists solely in-frame clones and lacks some. Here the sample spans 1,500,000 or so clones, approximately 98.5% being singletons. The sequencing sample was made of naive CD4+ T cells sorted from blood. Subset described: CD45RA+ positively selected. Receptors were obtained from a man aged 25-45 years in good health.

The genes are TRBV7-9 and TRBJ2-5; TRBD2 matches at 7 bases. With 2 bases clipped from V and 5 bases from J, the junction kept 8 bases outside the gene matches. CDR1 is SEHNR, CDR2 FQNEAQ, per germline (reference sequence). CDR3 length: 15 residues. CDR3 nucleotides: TGTGCCAGCAGCTTATTACCAGGGAGGGTCGAGACCCAGTACTTC. This translates into CASSLLPGRVETQYF.

V is TRBV29-1 and J is TRBJ2-7; a weak D match, TRBD1 (7 bases). Germline V lookup: CDR1 SQVTM, CDR2 ANQGSEA. This CDR3 region has 15 residues. The V and J ends lost 0 bases and 2 bases respectively, with 14 bases between them. CDR3 loop: CSVEDLSGGPYEQYF. CDR3 DNA sequence: TGCAGCGTTGAAGATCTCTCAGGGGGGCCCTACGAGCAGTACTTC.

The CDR3 DNA reads as TGTGCCAGCTCACCACCGTCAACCTTAGAGGAGCAGTACTTC. Translated: CASSPPSTLEEQYF. J is TRBJ2-7 and V is TRBV18; no reliable D call. CDR3 size: 14 residues. CDR1 and CDR2 from the germline V gene are KGHSH and LQKENI. Trimming left V 0 bases short and J 7 bases short, with 13 bases between.

This clone came up once. The J gene is TRBJ2-7, the V gene TRBV7-6; possibly TRBD1 or TRBD2 for D (5 bases each). Germline V gives CDR1 SGHVS, CDR2 FNYEAQ. V was clipped by 5 bases and J by 4 bases, with 15 bases between them. This CDR3 region has 14 residues. The CDR3 sequence: CASSRSKGEYEQYF. The CDR3 DNA sequence: TGTGCCAGCAGCCGGTCGAAAGGGGAGTACGAGCAGTACTTC. Combining the CDR3 with reference TRBV7-6 and TRBJ2-7 gives the whole variable domain GAGVSQSPRYKVTKRGQDVALRCDPISGHVSLYWYRQALGQGPEFLTYFNYEAQQDKSGLPNDRFSAERPEGSISTLTIQRTEQRDSAMYRCASSRSKGEYEQYFGPGTRLTVT.

This clone came up once. This chain connects TRBV7-6 to TRBJ2-7; D is perhaps TRBD1 (5 bases). CDR3 length: 14 amino acids. Trimming stripped 1 base from V and 7 bases from J, with 14 bases between. The germline gives CDR1 SGHVS, CDR2 FNYEAQ. Written as DNA, the CDR3 is TGTGCCAGCAGCTTAGTTCCCCAGGGTGGGGAGCAGTACTTC. This codes for CASSLVPQGGEQYF.

The CDR3 reads CATRASGRAVYNEQFF. CDR3 coding DNA: TGTGCCACCAGGGCTAGCGGGAGGGCCGTGTACAATGAGCAGTTCTTC. The chain links TRBV15 to TRBJ2-1, with 12 positions matching TRBD2. Germline CDR1 and CDR2: LNHNV and YYDKDF (reference sequence). The length of the CDR3 is 16 residues. With V trimmed by 6 bases and J by 4 bases, 7 bases remained unmatched.

As to this clone: Other DNA sequences from this sample encode an identical CDR3 as well. V and J are TRBV5-1 and TRBJ2-5; 8 positions match TRBD1. Germline CDR1 and CDR2: SGHRS and YFSETQ. CDR3 length: 14 residues. J gave up 2 bases and V 5 bases, and 5 bases lay outside the gene matches. CDR3 sequence reads: CASSWGQVQETQYF. CDR3 DNA: TGCGCCAGCAGTTGGGGACAGGTTCAAGAGACCCAGTACTTC.

This rearrangement joins TRBV4-1 to TRBJ2-7; 13 bases fit TRBD2. Germline V gene data show CDR1 as MGHRA and CDR2 as YSYEKL. This CDR3 is 20 amino acids long. The trim removed 0 bases at V and 2 bases at J, leaving 13 bases unmatched. The CDR3: CASSQDYSGTSGAGAYEQYF. CDR3 DNA: TGCGCCAGCAGCCAAGACTACTCCGGGACTAGCGGGGCGGGTGCCTACGAGCAGTACTTC.

The genes are TRBV5-4 and TRBJ1-5, with 9 bases matching TRBD1. The CDR3 is made up of 15 amino acids. Germline CDR1 reads SGHNT; CDR2 reads YYREEE (reference sequence). V was clipped by 4 bases and J by 1 base; unmatched bases: 3. The CDR3 bases are TGTGCCAGCAGCACAGGGGGCGGGAGCAATCAGCCCCAGCATTTT. Its protein is CASSTGGGSNQPQHF. Drawing the rest from reference TRBV5-4 and TRBJ1-5, the complete variable domain is ETGVTQSPTHLIKTRGQQVTLRCSSQSGHNTVSWYQQALGQGPQFIFQYYREEENGRGNFPPRFSGLQFPNYSSELNVNALELDDSALYLCASSTGGGSNQPQHFGDGTRLSIL.

The J gene is TRBJ2-2, the V gene TRBV5-1; D is unclear. The V end was cut by 3 bases, the J end by 0 bases, with 15 bases between. Germline assignment: CDR1 SGHRS and CDR2 YFSETQ. The CDR3 is 17 residues long. The CDR3 reads CASSSANSPTNTGELFF. CDR3 DNA: TGCGCCAGCAGCTCGGCCAACTCCCCGACGAACACCGGGGAGCTGTTTTTT.

A single count supports this clone. The V call is TRBV5-1, the J call TRBJ2-7, with D perhaps matching TRBD1 or TRBD2 (5 bases each). Germline assignment: CDR1 SGHRS and CDR2 YFSETQ. The CDR3 totals 16 residues. V was clipped by 4 bases and J by 6 bases, with 23 bases between them. This chain's CDR3 is CASSRRSASEGTEQYF. The CDR3 nucleotides read TGCGCCAGCAGCCGCCGCAGCGCCTCCGAGGGGACCGAGCAGTACTTC.

V usage is TRBV28 and J usage is TRBJ2-1; 13 nucleotides line up with TRBD2. The V gene end was trimmed by 6 bases and the J gene end by 9 bases; junction bases not matched to a gene: 8. CDR3 length: 15 residues. Germline V gene sequence: CDR1 MDHEN, CDR2 SYDVKM. CDR3 sequence (DNA): TGTGCCAGCAGCCTGCGGACTAGCGGGAGTTTTGAGCAGTTCTTC. This sequence encodes CASSLRTSGSFEQFF.